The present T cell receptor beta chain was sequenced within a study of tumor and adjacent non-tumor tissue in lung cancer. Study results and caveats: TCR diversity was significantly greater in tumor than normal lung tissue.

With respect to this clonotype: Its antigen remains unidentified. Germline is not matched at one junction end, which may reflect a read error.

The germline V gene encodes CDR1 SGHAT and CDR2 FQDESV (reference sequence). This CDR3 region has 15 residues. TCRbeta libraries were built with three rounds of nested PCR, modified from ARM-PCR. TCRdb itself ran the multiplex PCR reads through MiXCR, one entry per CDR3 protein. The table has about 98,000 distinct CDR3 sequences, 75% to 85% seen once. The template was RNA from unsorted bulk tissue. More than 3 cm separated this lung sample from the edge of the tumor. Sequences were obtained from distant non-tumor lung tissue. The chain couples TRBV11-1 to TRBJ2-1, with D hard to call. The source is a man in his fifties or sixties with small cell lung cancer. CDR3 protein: CPSSLQRTTYNEQFF. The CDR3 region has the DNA TGTCCCAGCAGTTTACAGAGGACGACCTACAATGAGCAGTTCTTC.